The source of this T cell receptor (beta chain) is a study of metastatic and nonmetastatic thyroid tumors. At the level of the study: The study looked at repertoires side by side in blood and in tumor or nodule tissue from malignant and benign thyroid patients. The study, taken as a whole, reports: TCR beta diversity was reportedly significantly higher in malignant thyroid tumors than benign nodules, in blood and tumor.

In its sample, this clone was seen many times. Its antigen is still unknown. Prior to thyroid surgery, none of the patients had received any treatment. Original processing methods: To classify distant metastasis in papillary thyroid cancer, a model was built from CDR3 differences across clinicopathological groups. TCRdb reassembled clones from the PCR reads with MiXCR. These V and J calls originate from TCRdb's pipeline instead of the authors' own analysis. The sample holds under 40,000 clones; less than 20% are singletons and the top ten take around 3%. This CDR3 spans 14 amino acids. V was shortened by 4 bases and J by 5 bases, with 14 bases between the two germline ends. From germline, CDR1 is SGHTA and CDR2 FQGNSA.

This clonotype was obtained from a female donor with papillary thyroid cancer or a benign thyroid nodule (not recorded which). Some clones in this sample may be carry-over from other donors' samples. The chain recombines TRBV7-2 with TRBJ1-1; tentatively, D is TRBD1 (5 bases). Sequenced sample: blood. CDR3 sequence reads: CASSSRMGGTEAFF. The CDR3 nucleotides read TGTGCCAGCAGCTCTAGGATGGGGGGGACTGAAGCTTTCTTT.